This T cell receptor (beta chain) was identified in a study of blood T cell repertoires in COVID-19. Overall study: Sites in the United States, Italy and Spain provided acute and convalescent COVID-19 samples. Sources were T cells, B-cell-depleted T cells, or PBMCs; the material itself was cDNA or gDNA.

Each participant's cohort was designated according to participant-reported clinical history. Each recovered donor of Cohort 3 presented with two negative PCRs, clearance, or symptom resolution. CDR1 MNHEY and CDR2 SMNVEV come from the germline V gene (reference sequence). V shed 2 bases and J shed 8 bases, with 7 bases lying between them. The CDR3 sequence is 12 residues long. Clones were read by immunoSEQ multiplex PCR, and TCRdb kept only the in-frame ones, dropping some. The sample includes about 380,000 clones, more than 75% of them seen just once. Sequenced material: PBMCs or T cells enriched from blood (not recorded which). This receptor was identified in a man in his thirties or forties who had recovered from COVID-19. The chain links TRBV27 to TRBJ2-1; no definite D call. CDR3 DNA: TGTGCCAGCAGTTTAGGTCGGTATGAGCAGTTCTTC. It encodes CASSLGRYEQFF.